Following are 20 T cell receptor beta chains from one sample sequenced in a study of T cells in tuberculosis. The sample's time point: new active TB diagnosis, blood taken before or within 7 days of starting treatment. Data came from immunoSEQ multiplex PCR; TCRdb stores just in-frame clones and leaves some out. This table has some 49,000 clones, about 96% appearing once. The source material was PBMCs, sampled at tuberculosis diagnosis. Receptors originate from an adult with tuberculosis.

The CDR3 coding sequence is TGTGCCAGCCGGCCTGGGACAGGGGTTAGTTCACCCCTCCACTTT. Protein: CASRPGTGVSSPLHF. The J gene is TRBJ1-6, the V gene TRBV6-1, with 10 nucleotides matching TRBD1. V lost 8 bases, J lost 9 bases, and 10 bases stayed unmatched. The CDR3 consists of 15 residues. Germline-derived CDR1 and CDR2 are MNHNS and SASEGT.

The chain joins TRBV7-2 to TRBJ1-4, with 9 bases fitting TRBD1. This CDR3 has 14 amino acids. J gave up 5 bases and V 5 bases, and 3 bases lay outside the gene matches. Germline values: CDR1 SGHTA, CDR2 FQGNSA. The CDR3 region has the DNA TGTGCCAGCAGCCCCGGACAGGGGAATGAAAAACTGTTTTTT. Amino acid sequence: CASSPGQGNEKLFF. Full variable domain (missing parts from reference TRBV7-2 and TRBJ1-4): GAGVSQSPSNKVTEKGKDVELRCDPISGHTALYWYRQSLGQGLEFLIYFQGNSAPDKSGLPSDRFSAERTGGSVSTLTIQRTQQEDSAVYLCASSPGQGNEKLFFGSGTQLSVL.

The CDR3, as DNA: TGTGCCAGCAGTTACTCCAGGTTCACCTTC. This translates into CASSYSRFTF. The chain couples TRBV6-5 to TRBJ1-2; D call uncertain. The CDR3 is 10 amino acids. CDR1 is MNHEY and CDR2 is SVGAGI in the germline V gene. V dropped 0 bases and J dropped 13 bases, with 6 bases sitting between them.

The gene calls are TRBV11-2 and TRBJ1-2; possible D gene TRBD1, 6 bases. This CDR3 spans 15 amino acids. CDR1 and CDR2 from the germline V gene are SGHAT and FQNNGV. V lost 7 bases to trimming and J lost 4 bases, with 19 bases between them. The CDR3 sequence: CASTRAGGPSYGYTF. Written as DNA, the CDR3 is TGTGCCAGCACCCGGGCGGGGGGGCCAAGCTATGGCTACACCTTC.

CDR3 residues: CASSSPGTGQETQYF. Here the CDR3 DNA reads TGTGCCAGCAGCTCACCAGGGACAGGACAAGAGACCCAGTACTTC. The gene calls are TRBV7-6 and TRBJ2-5; 8 bases fit TRBD1. Losses at the gene ends were 4 bases for V and 2 bases for J; bases not matched to a gene: 6. This CDR3 is 15 amino acids long. Per germline, CDR1 SGHVS and CDR2 FNYEAQ. The variable domain in full, with the rest retrieved from reference TRBV7-6 and TRBJ2-5, is GAGVSQSPRYKVTKRGQDVALRCDPISGHVSLYWYRQALGQGPEFLTYFNYEAQQDKSGLPNDRFSAERPEGSISTLTIQRTEQRDSAMYRCASSSPGTGQETQYFGPGTRLLVL.

A few counts support this clone. This chain joins TRBV5-6 and TRBJ1-2; TRBD1 matches 10 bases. CDR1 and CDR2 from the germline V gene are SGHDT and YYEEEE. The CDR3 contains 17 residues. V trimming: 9 bases; J trimming: 8 bases; junction bases outside the gene matches: 22. The DNA of the CDR3 is TGTGCCACCTCCCCGGGGACAGGGGCGTCCCGCTATATGGGCTACACCTTC. Its translation: CATSPGTGASRYMGYTF.

The genes are TRBV30 and TRBJ1-2; the D gene is possibly TRBD1 (5 bases). The CDR3 length is 14 residues. V dropped 4 bases and J dropped 1 base, with 13 bases sitting between them. Germline V gives CDR1 GTSNPN, CDR2 SVGIG (reference sequence). For the CDR3, the DNA is TGTGCCTGGACCCGGGACTCGGGTAACTATGGCTACACCTTC. Its protein product is CAWTRDSGNYGYTF.

J is TRBJ1-1 and V is TRBV2, with 9 bases aligning to TRBD1. This CDR3 has 17 amino acids. Germline V gene data show CDR1 as SNHLY and CDR2 as FYNNEI. The ends lost 2 bases at V and 6 bases at J; junction bases unmatched: 13. CDR3 amino acids: CASSETRQGVGSAEAFF. CDR3 DNA: TGTGCCAGCAGTGAAACCCGACAGGGGGTGGGCAGCGCTGAAGCTTTCTTT.

J is TRBJ2-1 and V is TRBV4-2; 9 bases match TRBD1. This CDR3 is 15 amino acids long. Germline V CDR1 and CDR2: LGHNA, YNFKEQ. Trimming at V came to 2 bases and at J to 6 bases, leaving 5 bases not matched to a gene. The CDR3 sequence is CASSQLGQGLNEQFF. The CDR3 DNA sequence: TGTGCCAGCAGCCAACTGGGACAGGGTCTCAATGAGCAGTTCTTC.

The chain links TRBV14 to TRBJ1-2; 7 nucleotides match TRBD1. Per germline, CDR1 SGHDN and CDR2 FVKESK. The CDR3 contains 15 residues. Trimming at V came to 4 bases and at J to 6 bases, leaving 11 bases not matched to a gene. The CDR3 sequence: CASSPRDRSHNGYTF. CDR3 bases: TGTGCCAGCAGCCCCCGGGACAGAAGTCACAATGGCTACACCTTC.

Written as DNA, the CDR3 is TGTGCCAGCAGCTTAGATGCAGGGGGCAGCGACGAGCAGTACTTC. Protein sequence: CASSLDAGGSDEQYF. The genes are TRBV7-2 and TRBJ2-7; 8 bases fit TRBD1. Trimming cost V 1 base and J 5 bases; bases outside gene matches: 7. The germline CDR1 and CDR2 sequences are SGHTA and FQGNSA. CDR3 length: 15 amino acids.

The chain combines TRBV5-1 with TRBJ2-7, with D uncertain. V was shortened by 0 bases and J by 0 bases, with 10 bases between the two germline ends. The CDR3 loop spans 15 amino acids. From germline, CDR1 is SGHRS and CDR2 YFSETQ. The CDR3 protein is CASSLDIGVSYEQYF. DNA of the CDR3: TGCGCCAGCAGCTTGGATATAGGAGTCTCCTACGAGCAGTACTTC.

This sequence joins TRBV30 and TRBJ2-3; 9 nucleotides agree with TRBD2. Germline CDR1 and CDR2: GTSNPN and SVGIG (reference sequence). This CDR3 is built from 11 residues. The junction had 2 bases not matched to a gene; V was cut back by 1 base and J by 12 bases. DNA for the CDR3: TGTGCCTGGAGTGGGCTAGCGGGACAGTATTTT. Translating it yields CAWSGLAGQYF.

This rearrangement joins TRBV19 to TRBJ2-1; the D is unclear. Trimming removed 8 bases at V and 0 bases at J, with 8 bases between. This CDR3 is 13 amino acids long. The V gene's germline CDR1 is LNHDA and CDR2 SQIVND (reference sequence). For the CDR3, the DNA is TGTGCCAGTTCTACTCTCTCCTACAATGAGCAGTTCTTC. Amino acids: CASSTLSYNEQFF. Filled out from reference TRBV19 and TRBJ2-1, the complete variable domain reads DGGITQSPKYLFRKEGQNVTLSCEQNLNHDAMYWYRQDPGQGLRLIYYSQIVNDFQKGDIAEGYSVSREKKESFPLTVTSAQKNPTAFYLCASSTLSYNEQFFGPGTRLTVL.

The genes are TRBV28 and TRBJ1-5; TRBD1 might be the D (6 bases). The CDR3 has 14 residues. V lost 1 base and J 7 bases, leaving 11 bases between the germline ends. CDR1 MDHEN and CDR2 SYDVKM come from the germline V gene. CDR3 sequence reads: CASSLLGAEQPQHF. DNA of the CDR3: TGTGCCAGCAGTTTATTGGGGGCCGAACAGCCCCAGCATTTT.

This sequence joins TRBV5-1 and TRBJ2-1, with D possibly TRBD1 on 6 matching bases. CDR1 and CDR2 from the germline V gene are SGHRS and YFSETQ. Trimming shortened V by 4 bases and J by 7 bases, and 9 bases separated the two germline ends. The CDR3 is 12 residues long. CDR3 loop: CASSAGVNEQFF. CDR3 DNA sequence: TGCGCCAGCAGCGCAGGGGTGAATGAGCAGTTCTTC.

V and J are TRBV4-1 and TRBJ2-3, with 10 bases matching TRBD2. V lost 2 bases to trimming and J lost 3 bases; unmatched junction nucleotides: 11. The CDR3 totals 18 residues. Looked up from germline, CDR1 is MGHRA and CDR2 is YSYEKL. The CDR3 protein is CASSQHPLLAGETDTQYF. CDR3 in DNA: TGCGCCAGCAGCCAACACCCCCTCCTAGCGGGAGAAACAGATACGCAGTATTTT.

The sample holds one count of this clone. The genes are TRBV2 and TRBJ1-5; 8 nucleotides agree with TRBD1. Germline trimming cut 6 bases from V and 7 bases from J; bases unmatched to any gene: 8. This CDR3 has 14 amino acids. Germline-derived CDR1 and CDR2 are SNHLY and FYNNEI. CDR3 protein: CASSRDRGGQPQHF. The CDR3 nucleotides are TGTGCCAGCAGCCGAGACAGGGGAGGCCAGCCCCAGCATTTT.

The chain couples TRBV7-2 to TRBJ2-7; TRBD2 aligns across 10 bases. The CDR3 has 13 amino acids. The J segment lost 6 bases and the V segment lost 5 bases, leaving 4 bases of the junction unmatched. Germline CDR1 and CDR2: SGHTA and FQGNSA. CDR3 in amino acids: CASSDSGRGEQYF. The CDR3 coding sequence is TGTGCCAGCAGCGACAGCGGGAGGGGCGAGCAGTACTTC.

The chain uses TRBV6-5 and TRBJ2-2; the match to TRBD2 covers 9 bases. Trimming took 5 bases from V and 6 from J; bases not matched to a gene: 7. Per the germline V gene, CDR1 is MNHEY and CDR2 is SVGAGI. The CDR3 consists of 15 residues. The CDR3 DNA reads TGTGCCAGCAGTCGTGGCGGGAGGGCCCCCGGGGAGCTGTTTTTT. Translating it yields CASSRGGRAPGELFF.